This entry lists 8 T cell receptor beta chains sequenced from one sample in a study of blood T cell repertoires in COVID-19. The assay was immunoSEQ multiplex PCR, and TCRdb's table has in-frame clones only and misses some. The table includes fewer than 500,000 clones, approximately 90% detected once. The sequenced sample was PBMCs or T cells enriched from blood (not recorded which). Receptor source: a woman aged 25 to 39 with acute COVID-19.

The chain couples TRBV19 to TRBJ2-4; tentatively, D is TRBD2 (5 bases). The CDR3 runs 15 residues. V was cut by 7 bases and J by 3 bases, with 16 bases left in between. Germline CDR1 LNHDA, CDR2 SQIVND (reference sequence). In DNA form, the CDR3 reads TGTGCCAGTACCCCCCGCGGGTTTGGCAAAAACATTCAGTACTTC. It specifies CASTPRGFGKNIQYF.

This clone was detected only once. The chain links TRBV9 to TRBJ2-1; TRBD2 agrees at 8 bases. This CDR3 comprises 16 residues. J was trimmed by 2 bases and V by 4 bases; bases with no gene match: 8. Looked up from germline, CDR1 is SGDLS and CDR2 is YYNGEE. The CDR3 sequence is CASSRVGRGAYNEQFF. CDR3 coding DNA: TGTGCCAGCAGCCGAGTGGGGCGGGGGGCCTACAATGAGCAGTTCTTC.

V gene TRBV7-3 combines with J gene TRBJ2-5; the match to TRBD2 covers 8 bases. Per germline, CDR1 SGHTA and CDR2 FQGTGA. The trim removed 3 bases at V and 4 bases at J, leaving 10 bases unmatched. CDR3 length: 16 residues. The CDR3 region has the DNA TGTGCCAGCAGCTTGGGGAAGCGGGGGTTTGGAGAGACCCAGTACTTC. Translation gives CASSLGKRGFGETQYF.

The chain uses TRBV4-2 and TRBJ2-1, with TRBD2 matching over 9 bases. Unmatched junction bases numbered 7, after V lost 0 bases and J lost 7 bases. This CDR3 region has 16 residues. CDR1 and CDR2 (germline): LGHNA, YNFKEQ. The CDR3 DNA follows: TGTGCCAGCAGCCAAGACTCCGCGGGGGGGATAAATGAGCAGTTCTTC. It specifies CASSQDSAGGINEQFF.

The chain has TRBV7-2 and TRBJ2-1; TRBD1 aligns across 9 bases. The V gene end was trimmed by 3 bases and the J gene end by 2 bases; junction bases not matched to a gene: 11. Germline V CDR1 and CDR2: SGHTA, FQGNSA. CDR3 size: 18 residues. CDR3 nucleotide sequence: TGTGCCAGCAGCTTCCGACAGGGGGGTTGGTCTACCTACAATGAGCAGTTCTTC. Protein product: CASSFRQGGWSTYNEQFF.

V gene TRBV5-5 combines with J gene TRBJ1-2; D possibly corresponds to TRBD1 (6 bases). Germline V gives CDR1 SGHKS, CDR2 YYEKEE (reference sequence). CDR3 length: 14 amino acids. The V end lost 0 bases, the J end lost 4 bases, and 10 bases lay between the germline ends. This chain's CDR3 is CASSLETGIYGYTF. For the CDR3, the DNA is TGTGCCAGCAGCTTGGAGACAGGAATCTATGGCTACACCTTC.

V and J are TRBV15 and TRBJ2-7; 7 bases line up with TRBD2. The V gene's germline CDR1 is LNHNV and CDR2 YYDKDF (reference sequence). With 0 bases clipped from V and 7 bases from J, the junction kept 9 bases outside the gene matches. This CDR3 contains 15 residues. The CDR3 nucleotides read TGTGCCACCAGCAGAGATAAGGGCCCGGGGGGTGAGCAGTACTTC. This translates into CATSRDKGPGGEQYF.

This clone was recorded a few times. CDR3 nucleotide sequence: TGTGCCAGCAGCAAAAGTCGGAGTTCTGGAAACACCATATATTTT. It specifies CASSKSRSSGNTIYF. The chain joins TRBV21-1 to TRBJ1-3. TRBV21-1 is annotated as a pseudogene. The CDR3 loop spans 15 amino acids.